This T cell receptor beta chain was identified during a study of T cells after somatic rescue of genetic block. Germline CDR1 reads LNHDA; CDR2 reads SQIVND (reference sequence). The CDR3 length is 14 residues. Germline trimming cut 5 bases from V and 7 bases from J; bases unmatched to any gene: 4. Data came from immunoSEQ multiplex PCR; TCRdb stores just in-frame clones and leaves some out. The data contain about 15,000 clones, 72% of them singletons. Specimen: peripheral blood mononuclear cells (PBMCs). This sequence was found in a boy aged 5-17 years. The chain joins TRBV19 to TRBJ2-2; the match to TRBD2 covers 10 bases. The CDR3 nucleotides read TGTGCCAGTAGTGAGCGGGAGGGAGTCGGGGAGCTGTTTTTT. Translated: CASSEREGVGELFF.